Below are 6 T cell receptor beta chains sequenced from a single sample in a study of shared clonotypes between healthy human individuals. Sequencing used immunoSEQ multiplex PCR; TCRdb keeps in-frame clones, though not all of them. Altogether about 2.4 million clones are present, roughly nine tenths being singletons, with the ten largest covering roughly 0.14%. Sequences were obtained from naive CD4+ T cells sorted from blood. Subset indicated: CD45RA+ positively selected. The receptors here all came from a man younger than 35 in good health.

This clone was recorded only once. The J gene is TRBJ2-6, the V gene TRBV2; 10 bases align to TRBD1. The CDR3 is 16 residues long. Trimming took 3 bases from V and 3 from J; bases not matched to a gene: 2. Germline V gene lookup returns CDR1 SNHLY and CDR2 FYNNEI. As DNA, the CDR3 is TGTGCCAGCAGTGAGACAGGGGGCGGTGGGGCCAACGTCCTGACTTTC. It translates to CASSETGGGGANVLTF. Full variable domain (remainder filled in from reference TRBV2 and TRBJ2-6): EPEVTQTPSHQVTQMGQEVILRCVPISNHLYFYWYRQILGQKVEFLVSFYNNEISEKSEIFDDQFSVERPDGSNFTLKIRSTKLEDSAMYFCASSETGGGGANVLTFGAGSRLTVL.

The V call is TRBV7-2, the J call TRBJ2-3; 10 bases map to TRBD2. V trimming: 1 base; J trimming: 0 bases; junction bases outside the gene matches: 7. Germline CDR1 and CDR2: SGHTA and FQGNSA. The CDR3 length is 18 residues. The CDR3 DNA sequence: TGTGCCAGCAGCTTAGACCCCACTAGCGGGGTAAGCACAGATACGCAGTATTTT. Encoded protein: CASSLDPTSGVSTDTQYF.

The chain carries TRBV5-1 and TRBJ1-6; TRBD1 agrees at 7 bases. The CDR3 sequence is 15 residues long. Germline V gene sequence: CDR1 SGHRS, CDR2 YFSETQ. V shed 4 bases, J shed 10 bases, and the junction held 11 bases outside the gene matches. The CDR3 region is CASSLTTTGDSPLHF. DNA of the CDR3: TGCGCCAGCAGCCTAACAACCACAGGGGACTCACCCCTCCACTTT.

The CDR3 loop reads CASSLGGTNGGETQYF. The CDR3 coding sequence is TGTGCCAGCAGCTTAGGTGGGACCAACGGCGGTGAGACCCAGTACTTC. This chain links TRBV7-9 with TRBJ2-5, with D perhaps being TRBD1 or TRBD2 (5 bases each). The CDR3 consists of 16 residues. V was shortened by 1 base and J by 5 bases, with 17 bases between the two germline ends. Germline CDR1 SEHNR, CDR2 FQNEAQ (reference sequence).

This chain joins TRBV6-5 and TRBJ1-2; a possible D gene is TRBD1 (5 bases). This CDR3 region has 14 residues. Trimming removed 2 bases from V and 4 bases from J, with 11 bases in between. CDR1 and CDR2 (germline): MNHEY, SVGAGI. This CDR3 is CASSYVGGSYGYTF. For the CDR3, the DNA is TGTGCCAGCAGTTACGTCGGGGGGTCCTATGGCTACACCTTC.

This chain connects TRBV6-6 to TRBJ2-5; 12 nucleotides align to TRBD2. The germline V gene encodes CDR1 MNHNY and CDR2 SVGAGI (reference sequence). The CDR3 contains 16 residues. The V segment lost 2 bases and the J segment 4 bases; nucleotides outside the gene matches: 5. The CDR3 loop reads CASSYNLAGGTETQYF. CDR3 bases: TGTGCCAGCAGTTACAATCTAGCGGGAGGGACAGAGACCCAGTACTTC.